This TCR beta chain was observed in a study of cytomegalovirus exposure and HLA in healthy donors. Notes on the study in general: Later, TCR association rates were found to vary by HLA locus, highest for DRB1 and lowest for HLA-C. As immune exposure information, only CMV serostatus was available. With further analysis later on, most CMV-associated TCR beta chains appeared HLA-restricted.

The CDR3 is 14 residues long. CDR1 is SQVTM and CDR2 is ANQGSEA in the germline V gene. Trimming at V came to 7 bases and at J to 7 bases, leaving 11 bases not matched to a gene. Primers for the PCR totalled 60 Vbeta and 13 Jbeta. The repertoire was sequenced with immunoSEQ multiplex PCR; TCRdb's copy has only in-frame clones and lacks some. The sample contains about 140,000 clones, about 75% of which appear only once. Concerning this clone: Its antigen is unknown.

This sequence originates from a young man in good health and CMV-seronegative. Sequencing used PBMCs. This chain links TRBV29-1 with TRBJ2-5; the match to TRBD2 covers 11 bases. The CDR3 here is CSARTSGRSGTQYF. The CDR3 coding sequence is TGCAGCGCCAGGACTAGCGGGCGGTCGGGGACCCAGTACTTC.